Below are 24 T cell receptor beta chains sequenced from a single sample in a study of CD8+CD57+ T cells in acquired aplastic anemia. It was genomic DNA that served as the template for profiling TCR beta VDJ and CDR3. From the reads, TCRdb called clonotypes with MiXCR, one entry per CDR3 protein. This table holds about 190,000 distinct CDR3 sequences, around half found once. Sequenced: sorted CD4+, CD8+, or CD8+CD57+ T cells (not recorded which) from PBMCs. Every receptor here comes from a human donor in good health, serving as a control.

As regards this clonotype: A much larger clone lies a single base off, so this may be a read error. CDR3: CASSYVSGSSRNTIYF. CDR3 DNA: TGTGCCAGCAGTTACGTCTCAGGGTCCTCTAGAAACACCATATATTTT. The chain carries TRBV6-2 or TRBV6-3 and TRBJ1-3, with D maybe TRBD1 (5 bases). Germline CDR1 is MNHEY and CDR2 is SVGEGT. The CDR3 has 16 amino acids.

DNA for the CDR3: TGTGCCAGCAGTGGGACCTCGTTGGCAGCCTCTAAAAATTCACCCCTCCACTTT. Protein sequence: CASSGTSLAASKNSPLHF. This chain connects TRBV25-1 to TRBJ1-6; D is undetermined. The CDR3 length is 18 residues. Germline lookup yields CDR1 MGHDK and CDR2 SYGVNS. The ends were cut back, 4 bases at V and 7 bases at J, with 23 bases in the middle.

Many counts were recorded for this clonotype. The rearrangement links TRBV20-1 to TRBJ1-5; no firm D call. V shed 6 bases and J shed 3 bases, with 12 bases lying between them. The CDR3 loop spans 13 amino acids. Per the germline V gene, CDR1 is DFQATT and CDR2 is SNEGSKA (reference sequence). The CDR3 DNA sequence: TGCAGTGCCTCTGAGGGAATCAATCAGCCCCAGCATTTT. Protein: CSASEGINQPQHF.

The V gene is TRBV10-3, the J gene TRBJ2-1, with D possibly being TRBD1 (5 bases). The V end was cut by 7 bases, the J end by 2 bases, with 15 bases between. Germline values: CDR1 ENHRY, CDR2 SYGVKD. The CDR3 covers 15 residues. This CDR3 is CAINEGIGAYNEQFF. The CDR3 nucleotides are TGTGCCATCAATGAAGGAATAGGGGCCTACAATGAGCAGTTCTTC.

CDR3 protein: CASSDMQGVDYGYTF. The CDR3 DNA reads as TGTGCCAGCAGCGACATGCAGGGGGTGGACTATGGCTACACCTTC. The V gene is TRBV9, the J gene TRBJ1-2; TRBD1 agrees at 7 bases. V lost 3 bases to trimming and J lost 3 bases; unmatched junction nucleotides: 8. Germline lookup yields CDR1 SGDLS and CDR2 YYNGEE. There are 15 residues in the CDR3.

As concerns this clonotype: Compared with germline, one end of the junction differs, possibly owing to a read error. The chain employs TRBV7-9 and TRBJ2-3, with 9 bases lining up with TRBD1. The CDR3 covers 15 residues. Germline CDR1 is SEHNR and CDR2 is FQNEAQ (reference sequence). The CDR3 DNA follows: TGTGCCAGCAGCTTAGCGGGACAGGGCTTGGGGGCGCAGTACTTT. Translating gives CASSLAGQGLGAQYF. The variable domain in full, completed from reference TRBV7-9 and TRBJ2-3, reads DTGVSQNPRHKITKRGQNVTFRCDPISEHNRLYWYRQTLGQGPEFLTYFQNEAQLEKSRLLSDRFSAERPKGSFSTLEIQRTEQGDSAMYLCASSLAGQGLGAQYFGPGTRLTVL.

The rearrangement uses TRBV10-3 and TRBJ2-1, with 16 bases that match TRBD2. Germline V gene lookup returns CDR1 ENHRY and CDR2 SYGVKD. V trimming: 6 bases; J trimming: 6 bases; junction bases outside the gene matches: 2. This CDR3 comprises 15 residues. CDR3 protein: CAIRGTSGGANEQFF. The CDR3 bases are TGTGCCATCAGGGGGACTAGCGGGGGGGCCAATGAGCAGTTCTTC.

The chain links TRBV5-1 to TRBJ2-7; 9 bases fit TRBD1. Germline V gene data show CDR1 as SGHRS and CDR2 as YFSETQ. The V gene end was trimmed by 4 bases and the J gene end by 3 bases; junction bases not matched to a gene: 5. The CDR3 has 14 residues. CDR3 in DNA: TGCGCCAGCAGCCCCGGACAGGGGATCTACGAGCAGTACTTC. This sequence encodes CASSPGQGIYEQYF. Complete variable domain (other parts from reference TRBV5-1 and TRBJ2-7): KAGVTQTPRYLIKTRGQQVTLSCSPISGHRSVSWYQQTPGQGLQFLFEYFSETQRNKGNFPGRFSGRQFSNSRSEMNVSTLELGDSALYLCASSPGQGIYEQYFGPGTRLTVT.

The V call is TRBV6-5, the J call TRBJ1-1; possible D gene TRBD1, 5 bases. Germline CDR1 reads MNHEY; CDR2 reads SVGAGI. The CDR3 is made up of 15 amino acids. V gave up 2 bases and J gave up 4 bases, with 14 bases separating them. Here the CDR3 reads CASSYGSTVPTEAFF. For the CDR3, the DNA is TGTGCCAGCAGTTACGGGTCGACAGTTCCCACTGAAGCTTTCTTT.

The chain joins TRBV25-1 to TRBJ2-3; D is possibly TRBD2 (5 bases). Per the germline V gene, CDR1 is MGHDK and CDR2 is SYGVNS. The V end lost 6 bases, the J end lost 2 bases, and 6 bases lay between the germline ends. The CDR3 runs to 12 residues. The CDR3 bases are TGTGCCAGCAGACTAGACACAGATACGCAGTATTTT. This encodes CASRLDTDTQYF.

V usage is TRBV10-3 and J usage is TRBJ2-2; 9 positions match TRBD2. The germline gives CDR1 ENHRY, CDR2 SYGVKD. V shed 4 bases, J shed 2 bases, and the junction held 8 bases outside the gene matches. The CDR3 consists of 17 residues. In DNA, the CDR3 is TGTGCCATCAGTGCGGGCGGGGGGGTCCCAAACACCGGGGAGCTGTTTTTT. It codes for CAISAGGGVPNTGELFF.

This chain connects TRBV7-4 to TRBJ1-2; D possibly corresponds to TRBD1 (6 bases). Germline CDR1 reads SGHVT; CDR2 reads SQSDAQ. V was clipped by 9 bases and J by 7 bases, with 15 bases between them. CDR3 length: 12 amino acids. The CDR3 region has the DNA TGTGCCAGTCAAGCTACAGGGTCTGGCTACACCTTC. Protein: CASQATGSGYTF.

There are many counts of this clonotype. The V and J genes are TRBV6-5 and TRBJ1-2; unclear D gene. The CDR3 is 16 residues long. The germline V and J ends were trimmed by 5 bases and 0 bases, with 16 bases remaining between them. CDR1 is MNHEY, CDR2 SVGAGI, per germline. As DNA, the CDR3 is TGTGCCAGCAGTGCAGAACCGGCGTTCTCTAACTATGGCTACACCTTC. Its translation: CASSAEPAFSNYGYTF.

The J gene is TRBJ1-6, the V gene TRBV20-1; the match to TRBD1 covers 10 bases. In germline, CDR1 is DFQATT, CDR2 SNEGSKA (reference sequence). The CDR3 sequence is 13 residues long. The ends lost 5 bases at V and 10 bases at J; junction bases unmatched: 5. In DNA, the CDR3 is TGCAGTGCTGGGGACAGGGGAAGCTCACCCCTCCACTTT. It yields the protein CSAGDRGSSPLHF.

The rearrangement links TRBV11-2 to TRBJ2-7; the D is unclear. The V gene's germline CDR1 is SGHAT and CDR2 FQNNGV. Trimming pared 1 base from V and 7 bases from J, leaving 8 bases between. This CDR3 region has 12 residues. CDR3 in amino acids: CASSLVVLEQYF. CDR3 in DNA: TGTGCCAGCAGCTTAGTGGTTCTGGAGCAGTACTTC.

This clonotype was found a few times. The chain couples TRBV7-3 to TRBJ2-7, with D perhaps TRBD1 or TRBD2 (5 bases each). This CDR3 is built from 16 residues. Trimming removed 2 bases from V and 0 bases from J, with 14 bases in between. Germline CDR1 reads SGHTA; CDR2 reads FQGTGA. The CDR3 here is CASSLRGTDSSYEQYF. In DNA form, the CDR3 reads TGTGCCAGCAGCTTACGAGGGACGGATAGCTCCTACGAGCAGTACTTC.

This chain's CDR3 is CASSLNSGAGTQYF. CDR3 sequence (DNA): TGTGCCAGCAGCCTAAACTCGGGAGCGGGTACGCAGTATTTT. The chain has TRBV7-9 and TRBJ2-3; perhaps TRBD2 as D (6 bases). V lost 5 bases, J lost 8 bases, and 17 bases lay in between. Germline V CDR1 and CDR2: SEHNR, FQNEAQ (reference sequence). CDR3 size: 14 residues.

On this clonotype itself: A much larger clone is a single base away; this may be a read error. The chain links TRBV20-1 to TRBJ2-1; the D gene is possibly TRBD1 (6 bases). Germline CDR1 reads DFQATT; CDR2 reads SNEGSKA (reference sequence). CDR3 length: 15 amino acids. Between the trimmed V and J ends, which lost 6 bases and 6 bases, there was a span of 21 bases. The CDR3 DNA reads as TGCAGTGCGCCGACCGGGACAAGGGTTGGCAATGAGCAGTTCTTC. Translation gives CSAPTGTRVGNEQFF.

This chain uses TRBV7-2 with TRBJ1-6; D remains unclear. CDR1 is SGHTA and CDR2 is FQGNSA in the germline V gene. CDR3 length: 14 residues. V was pared by 2 bases and J by 9 bases, with 11 bases between. The CDR3 here is CASSLIDGVSPLHF. In DNA, the CDR3 is TGTGCCAGCAGCTTAATAGACGGGGTTTCACCCCTCCACTTT.

Ten or more counts support this clonotype. This chain joins TRBV5-1 and TRBJ1-2; 8 bases are shared with TRBD1. V lost 4 bases and J lost 8; bases outside the gene matches: 7. The germline CDR1 and CDR2 sequences are SGHRS and YFSETQ. There are 13 residues in the CDR3. CDR3 coding DNA: TGCGCCAGCAGCCTAGGACAGGGAGAAGGCTACACCTTC. It translates to CASSLGQGEGYTF.

The rearrangement uses TRBV19 and TRBJ2-7; 10 bases are a match to TRBD2. The CDR3 extends over 14 amino acids. Trimming took 5 bases from V and 4 from J; bases not matched to a gene: 5. The germline gives CDR1 LNHDA, CDR2 SQIVND (reference sequence). CDR3 protein: CASSPGLALYEQYF. In DNA, the CDR3 is TGTGCCAGTAGTCCGGGACTAGCGCTGTACGAGCAGTACTTC.

In this sample, this clonotype turned up once. This chain uses TRBV28 with TRBJ2-7, with 7 bases aligning to TRBD2. CDR1 is MDHEN and CDR2 is SYDVKM in the germline V gene. CDR3 length equals 14 residues. J gave up 1 base and V 5 bases, and 5 bases lay outside the gene matches. CDR3 amino acids: CASSRLAGSYEQYF. The CDR3 DNA is TGTGCCAGCAGTAGACTAGCTGGGTCCTACGAGCAGTACTTC.

The rearrangement uses TRBV5-1 and TRBJ1-2, with D possibly matching TRBD1 (6 bases). CDR1 and CDR2 from the germline V gene are SGHRS and YFSETQ. Trimming took 3 bases from V and 0 from J, leaving 15 bases between them. This CDR3 is built from 16 residues. The DNA of the CDR3 is TGCGCCAGCAGCTCCCGGACAGAGGAACCTAACTATGGCTACACCTTC. It codes for CASSSRTEEPNYGYTF.

V and J are TRBV27 and TRBJ1-4, with D hard to call. The germline V and J ends were trimmed by 2 bases and 0 bases, with 10 bases remaining between them. The CDR3 totals 16 residues. CDR1 is MNHEY, CDR2 SMNVEV, per germline (reference sequence). CDR3 region: CASSLLYKATNEKLFF. For the CDR3, the DNA is TGTGCCAGCAGTTTACTCTACAAGGCAACTAATGAAAAACTGTTTTTT.